The source of this T cell receptor beta chain is a study of PD-1 blockade in mismatch repair-deficient tumors. Data came from immunoSEQ multiplex PCR; TCRdb stores just in-frame clones and leaves some out. Among 76,000 or so clones listed, around 80% were seen once. CDR3 length: 14 residues. Trimming took off 7 bases at V and 5 bases at J, with 17 bases between the two ends. The germline gives CDR1 MNHEY, CDR2 SMNVEV (reference sequence). The specimen comprised peripheral blood, sampled 44 weeks after starting pembrolizumab. The rearrangement joins TRBV27 to TRBJ1-1, with a possible D match to TRBD1 (6 bases). The TCR sequence derives from an adult with mismatch repair-deficient cancer. The CDR3 is CASNFIDRKTEAFF. The CDR3 bases are TGTGCCAGCAACTTTATCGACAGGAAGACTGAAGCTTTCTTT.